This T cell receptor (beta chain) appears in the sequencing data of a study of blood T cells in healthy people across ages. Alongside a J-beta primer mix, a sample-barcoded 5' primer served in a second PCR lasting roughly 7 to 12 cycles. TCRdb processed the 5' RACE reads anew with MiXCR; each CDR3 protein has one entry. The table has approximately 1,700,000 distinct CDR3 sequences, approximately 40% seen once; the top ten hold approximately 22%. With 5 bases removed from V and 5 bases from J, the gap between germline ends came to 12 bases. Germline CDR1 is MDHEN and CDR2 is SYDVKM. This CDR3 spans 13 amino acids.

The chain has TRBV28 and TRBJ2-5; D is uncertain. Sequencing was carried out using blood. The clonotype originates from a human donor in good health. The CDR3 nucleotides read TGTGCCAGCAGTCCGACTGACTTGGAGACCCAGTACTTC. Its translation is CASSPTDLETQYF.